This T cell receptor beta chain was profiled in a study of blood T cell repertoires in COVID-19. Study information: Sites in the United States, Italy and Spain provided acute and convalescent COVID-19 samples. PBMCs, B-cell-depleted T cells, or T cells were the source of the cDNA or gDNA that made up the material.

Authors' methods: How many nucleated cells were present was estimated from reference gene primer amplification. Sequenced by immunoSEQ multiplex PCR; TCRdb stores in-frame clones only, minus some. The V and J calls and clone size are taken from that table; D and trimming were inferred from the DNA. This repertoire shows about 83,000 clones, more than 65% found once; its top ten account for approximately 19%. With 6 bases removed from V and 2 bases from J, the gap between germline ends came to 16 bases. Germline CDR1 and CDR2: SGHAT and FQNNGV. This CDR3 contains 15 residues. The source of this sequence is a woman of 80 years or more with active or convalescent COVID-19. This chain joins TRBV11-2 and TRBJ1-1; perhaps TRBD1 as D (5 bases). The sequenced material came from peripheral blood. CDR3 sequence: CASRPGGVLNTEAFF. CDR3 coding DNA: TGTGCCAGCAGACCCGGGGGTGTATTAAACACTGAAGCTTTCTTT.